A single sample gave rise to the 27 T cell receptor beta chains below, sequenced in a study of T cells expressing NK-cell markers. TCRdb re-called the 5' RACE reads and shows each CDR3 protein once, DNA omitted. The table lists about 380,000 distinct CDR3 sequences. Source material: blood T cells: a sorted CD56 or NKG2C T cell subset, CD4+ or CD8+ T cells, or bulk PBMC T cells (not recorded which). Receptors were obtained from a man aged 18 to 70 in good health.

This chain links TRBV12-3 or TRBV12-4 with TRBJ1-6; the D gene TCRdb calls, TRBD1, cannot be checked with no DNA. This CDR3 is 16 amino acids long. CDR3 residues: CASSRRRDTNNSPLHF.

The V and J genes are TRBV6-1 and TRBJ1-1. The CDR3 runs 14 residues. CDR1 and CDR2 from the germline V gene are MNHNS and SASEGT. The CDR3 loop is CASTAGTLNTEAFF.

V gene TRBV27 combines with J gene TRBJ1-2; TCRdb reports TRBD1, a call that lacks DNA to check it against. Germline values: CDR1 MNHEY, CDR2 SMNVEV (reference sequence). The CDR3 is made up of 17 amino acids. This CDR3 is CASSLSQDRGFSYGYTF.

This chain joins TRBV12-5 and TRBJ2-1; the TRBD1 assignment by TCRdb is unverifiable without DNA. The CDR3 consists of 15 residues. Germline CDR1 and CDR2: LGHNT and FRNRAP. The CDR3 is CASAPLDRLYNEQFF.

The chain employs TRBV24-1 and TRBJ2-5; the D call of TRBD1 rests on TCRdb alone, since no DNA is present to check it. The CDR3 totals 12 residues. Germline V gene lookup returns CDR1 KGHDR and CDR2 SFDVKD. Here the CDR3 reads CATSDFGGTQYF.

The CDR3 protein is CASSFGLAVTDTQYF. The chain combines TRBV5-6 with TRBJ2-3; TCRdb lists TRBD2, though no DNA is available to test this call. Germline V gene sequence: CDR1 SGHDT, CDR2 YYEEEE. The CDR3 contains 15 residues.

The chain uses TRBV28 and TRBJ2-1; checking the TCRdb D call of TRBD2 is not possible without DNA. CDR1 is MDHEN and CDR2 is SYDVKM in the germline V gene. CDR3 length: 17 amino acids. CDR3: CASSSNSGTLWGNEQFF.

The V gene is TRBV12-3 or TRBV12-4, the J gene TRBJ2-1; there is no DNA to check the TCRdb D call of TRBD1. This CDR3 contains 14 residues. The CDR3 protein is CASTPGQGFSEQFF.

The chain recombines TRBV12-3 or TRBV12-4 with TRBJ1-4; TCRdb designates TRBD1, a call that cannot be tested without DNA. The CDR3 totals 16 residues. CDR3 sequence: CASSPGQGVTNEKLFF.

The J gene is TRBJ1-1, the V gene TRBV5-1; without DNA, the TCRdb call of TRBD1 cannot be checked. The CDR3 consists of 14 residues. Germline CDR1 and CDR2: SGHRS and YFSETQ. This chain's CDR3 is CASSPHVTGEEAFF. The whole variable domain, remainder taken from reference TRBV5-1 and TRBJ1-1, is KAGVTQTPRYLIKTRGQQVTLSCSPISGHRSVSWYQQTPGQGLQFLFEYFSETQRNKGNFPGRFSGRQFSNSRSEMNVSTLELGDSALYLCASSPHVTGEEAFFGQGTRLTVV.

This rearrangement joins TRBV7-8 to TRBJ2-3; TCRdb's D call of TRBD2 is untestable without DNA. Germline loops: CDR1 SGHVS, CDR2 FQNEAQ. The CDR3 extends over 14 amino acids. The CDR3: CASSTSMASDTQYF.

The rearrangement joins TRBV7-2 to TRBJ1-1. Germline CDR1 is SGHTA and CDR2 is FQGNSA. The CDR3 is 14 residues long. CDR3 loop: CASSSLGYNTEAFF.

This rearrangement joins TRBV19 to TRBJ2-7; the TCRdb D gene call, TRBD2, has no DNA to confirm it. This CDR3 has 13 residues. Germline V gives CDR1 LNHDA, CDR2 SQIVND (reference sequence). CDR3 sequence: CASSTLGGNEQYF.

CDR3 in amino acids: CSARAWEDGYTF. The chain carries TRBV20-1 and TRBJ1-2. From germline, CDR1 is DFQATT and CDR2 SNEGSKA (reference sequence). The CDR3 runs to 12 residues.

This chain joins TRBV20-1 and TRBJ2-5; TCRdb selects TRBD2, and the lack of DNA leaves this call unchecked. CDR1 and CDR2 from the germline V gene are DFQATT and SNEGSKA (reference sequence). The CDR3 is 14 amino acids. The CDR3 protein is CSARASGVQETQYF.

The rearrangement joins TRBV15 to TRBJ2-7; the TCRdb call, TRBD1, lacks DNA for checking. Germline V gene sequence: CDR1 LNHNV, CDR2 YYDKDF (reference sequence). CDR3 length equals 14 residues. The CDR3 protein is CATSRAGGIYEQYF. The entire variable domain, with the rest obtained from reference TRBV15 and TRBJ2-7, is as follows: DAMVIQNPRYQVTQFGKPVTLSCSQTLNHNVMYWYQQKSSQAPKLLFHYYDKDFNNEADTPDNFQSRRPNTSFCFLDIRSPGLGDTAMYLCATSRAGGIYEQYFGPGTRLTVT.

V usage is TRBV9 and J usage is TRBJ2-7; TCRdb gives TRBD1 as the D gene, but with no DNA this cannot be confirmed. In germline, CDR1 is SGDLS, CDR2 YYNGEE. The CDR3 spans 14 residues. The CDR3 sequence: CASSVGLGVYEQYF.

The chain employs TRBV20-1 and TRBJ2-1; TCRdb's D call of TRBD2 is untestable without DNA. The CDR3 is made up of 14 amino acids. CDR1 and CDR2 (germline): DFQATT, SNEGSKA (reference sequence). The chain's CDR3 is CSAREGGSGDEQFF.

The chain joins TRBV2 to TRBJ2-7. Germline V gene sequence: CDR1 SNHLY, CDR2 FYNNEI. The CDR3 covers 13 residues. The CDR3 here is CASSGTRILGRYF.

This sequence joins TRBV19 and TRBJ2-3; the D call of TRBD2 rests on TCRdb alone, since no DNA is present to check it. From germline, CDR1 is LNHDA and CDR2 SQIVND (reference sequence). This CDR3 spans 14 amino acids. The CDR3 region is CASRLLEGTDTQYF.

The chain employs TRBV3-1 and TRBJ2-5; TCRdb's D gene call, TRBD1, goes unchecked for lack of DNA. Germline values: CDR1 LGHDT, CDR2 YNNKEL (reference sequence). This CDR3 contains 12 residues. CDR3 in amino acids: CASQRGGETQYF.

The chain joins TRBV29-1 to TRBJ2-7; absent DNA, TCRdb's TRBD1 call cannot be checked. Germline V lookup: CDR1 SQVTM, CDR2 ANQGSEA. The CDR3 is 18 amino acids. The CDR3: CSVGPRWIGGSTSYEQYF.

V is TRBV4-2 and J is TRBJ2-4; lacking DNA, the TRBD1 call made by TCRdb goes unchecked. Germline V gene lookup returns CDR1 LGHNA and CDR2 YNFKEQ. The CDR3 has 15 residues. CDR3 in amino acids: CASSQGDRAKNIQYF.

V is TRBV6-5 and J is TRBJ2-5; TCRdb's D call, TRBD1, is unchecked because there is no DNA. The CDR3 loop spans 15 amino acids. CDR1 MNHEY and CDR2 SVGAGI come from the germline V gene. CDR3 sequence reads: CASSYRGQGKETQYF.

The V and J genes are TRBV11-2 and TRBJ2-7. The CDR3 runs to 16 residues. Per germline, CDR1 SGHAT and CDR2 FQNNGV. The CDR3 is CASSISKDRTSYEQYF. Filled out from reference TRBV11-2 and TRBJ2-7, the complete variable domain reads EAGVAQSPRYKIIEKRQSVAFWCNPISGHATLYWYQQILGQGPKLLIQFQNNGVVDDSQLPKDRFSAERLKGVDSTLKIQPAKLEDSAVYLCASSISKDRTSYEQYFGPGTRLTVT.

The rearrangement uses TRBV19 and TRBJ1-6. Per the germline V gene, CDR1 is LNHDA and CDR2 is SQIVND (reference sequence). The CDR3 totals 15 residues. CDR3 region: CASSTTGSSNSPLHF.

This CDR3 is CASSLGGRNYGYTF. The chain has TRBV5-1 and TRBJ1-2; TCRdb picks TRBD1, but there is no DNA to check that call. This CDR3 is built from 14 residues. The germline V gene encodes CDR1 SGHRS and CDR2 YFSETQ.